These 12 T cell receptor beta chains came from one sample sequenced in a study of T cell responses to AZD1222 COVID-19 vaccine. Here immunoSEQ multiplex PCR was the method, and the copy in TCRdb shows in-frame clones only, minus some. The data contain about 180,000 clones, 92% of them singletons. This specimen was peripheral blood, taken 28 days after the second AZD1222 dose. The receptors were gathered from an adult who received the AZD1222 COVID-19 vaccine.

This sequence joins TRBV6-5 and TRBJ1-2; possible D gene TRBD1, 5 bases. This CDR3 comprises 12 residues. Between the trimmed V and J ends, which lost 2 bases and 6 bases, there was a span of 7 bases. The germline gives CDR1 MNHEY, CDR2 SVGAGI. The CDR3 DNA reads TGTGCCAGCAGTTACGTGGGGCATGGCTACACCTTC. It is translated as CASSYVGHGYTF.

This chain joins TRBV9 and TRBJ2-3; D unclear. V lost 0 bases and J lost 4, with 3 bases in between. The CDR3 has 12 amino acids. Germline V gene lookup returns CDR1 SGDLS and CDR2 YYNGEE. Here the CDR3 reads CASSVGPDTQYF. CDR3 bases: TGTGCCAGCAGCGTAGGCCCAGATACGCAGTATTTT.

This clone is a singleton in its sample. V is TRBV7-9 and J is TRBJ2-7; 11 nucleotides agree with TRBD1. The V gene's germline CDR1 is SEHNR and CDR2 FQNEAQ (reference sequence). V lost 4 bases, J lost 1 base, and 3 bases stayed unmatched. The CDR3 loop spans 15 amino acids. CDR3: CASSSGQGVSYEQYF. The CDR3 DNA is TGTGCCAGCAGCTCGGGACAGGGGGTTTCCTACGAGCAGTACTTC. The variable domain in full, with the rest retrieved from reference TRBV7-9 and TRBJ2-7, is DTGVSQNPRHKITKRGQNVTFRCDPISEHNRLYWYRQTLGQGPEFLTYFQNEAQLEKSRLLSDRFSAERPKGSFSTLEIQRTEQGDSAMYLCASSSGQGVSYEQYFGPGTRLTVT.

The chain links TRBV30 to TRBJ1-3, with a possible D match to TRBD1 (6 bases). Trimming took 2 bases from V and 0 from J, leaving 11 bases between them. This CDR3 has 15 amino acids. Germline CDR1 reads GTSNPN; CDR2 reads SVGIG (reference sequence). DNA for the CDR3: TGTGCCTGGAGTCGCACAGGGCACTCTGGAAACACCATATATTTT. Translation: CAWSRTGHSGNTIYF.

The chain links TRBV28 to TRBJ2-7; D is unresolved. Trimming took off 7 bases at V and 3 bases at J, with 7 bases between the two ends. The length of the CDR3 is 11 residues. Germline V gene sequence: CDR1 MDHEN, CDR2 SYDVKM. The CDR3 nucleotides read TGTGCCAGCATAAGTGGCTACGAGCAGTACTTC. Translating it yields CASISGYEQYF.

This clone was detected once. The chain employs TRBV5-6 and TRBJ1-5; D is ambiguous. The CDR3 loop spans 15 amino acids. The germline gives CDR1 SGHDT, CDR2 YYEEEE. Trimming shortened V by 0 bases and J by 5 bases, and 12 bases separated the two germline ends. The CDR3 DNA reads as TGTGCCAGCAGCTTGGCCGGGCGTGTTTATCAGCCCCAGCATTTT. It yields the protein CASSLAGRVYQPQHF.

The chain has TRBV4-1 and TRBJ2-2; D ambiguous. Trimming shortened V by 1 base and J by 6 bases, and 6 bases separated the two germline ends. Germline V gene lookup returns CDR1 MGHRA and CDR2 YSYEKL. This CDR3 spans 13 amino acids. CDR3 protein: CASSQGLPGELFF. The CDR3 DNA reads as TGCGCCAGCAGCCAAGGCTTGCCCGGGGAGCTGTTTTTT.

In its sample, this clone was seen once. This chain uses TRBV6-6 with TRBJ1-2; no reliable D call. The germline V and J ends were trimmed by 8 bases and 4 bases, with 8 bases remaining between them. The CDR3 has 11 amino acids. CDR1 and CDR2 (germline): MNHNY, SVGAGI (reference sequence). The CDR3, as DNA: TGTGCCAGCTACACAACCTATGGCTACACCTTC. As protein: CASYTTYGYTF.

The chain joins TRBV28 to TRBJ2-7; 9 nucleotides match TRBD1. The CDR3 sequence is 12 residues long. Germline CDR1 reads MDHEN; CDR2 reads SYDVKM. Trimming at V came to 8 bases and at J to 5 bases, leaving 4 bases not matched to a gene. CDR3 bases: TGTGCCAGCGGGAGACAGGGGGACGAGCAGTACTTC. Amino acids: CASGRQGDEQYF.

This chain connects TRBV21-1 to TRBJ1-4. TRBV21-1 is an annotated pseudogene. The CDR3 spans 16 residues. CDR3 nucleotide sequence: TGTGCCAGCAGCAAAGAGGTCGCGGGTTCCCATGAAAAACTGTTTTTT. It codes for CASSKEVAGSHEKLFF.

V gene TRBV18 combines with J gene TRBJ2-5, with D uncertain. The CDR3 totals 14 residues. Germline V gene lookup returns CDR1 KGHSH and CDR2 LQKENI. The V gene lost 0 bases and the J gene lost 0 bases, with 5 bases spanning the gap. The CDR3: CASSPPMNQETQYF. The CDR3 DNA is TGTGCCAGCTCACCACCGATGAACCAAGAGACCCAGTACTTC. Variable domain in full (rest from reference TRBV18 and TRBJ2-5): NAGVMQNPRHLVRRRGQEARLRCSPMKGHSHVYWYRQLPEEGLKFMVYLQKENIIDESGMPKERFSAEFPKEGPSILRIQQVVRGDSAAYFCASSPPMNQETQYFGPGTRLLVL.

This chain's CDR3 is CASSPQGSTNYGYTF. The CDR3 DNA reads as TGTGCCAGCTCACCACAGGGGAGTACTAACTATGGCTACACCTTC. This sequence joins TRBV18 and TRBJ1-2; D is possibly TRBD1 (5 bases). Germline V gene lookup returns CDR1 KGHSH and CDR2 LQKENI. This CDR3 is built from 15 residues. Trimming removed 1 base at V and 0 bases at J, with 9 bases between.